These T cell receptor beta chains were read from a single sample in a study of circulating and synovial CD4+ cells in juvenile arthritis. The table came from immunoSEQ multiplex PCR; TCRdb's copy has only in-frame clones and leaves some out. The data hold 25,000 to 35,000 clones, with approximately 92% observed a single time. The specimen was CD4+ T cells from blood. These TCRs come from a human donor with juvenile idiopathic arthritis. CDR3s include the opening cysteine and the closing phenylalanine or tryptophan. D genes are given only for firm matches. Clone size, where shown, is once, few, many, or a class for clones that have expanded.

V gene	D gene	clone size	J gene	CDR3 length	CDR3 DNA	CDR3 protein
TRBV28	.	.	TRBJ2-3	13	TGTGCCAGCAGTGTCTGGACAGCAGATACGCAGTATTTT	CASSVWTADTQYF
TRBV4-1	TRBD2	.	TRBJ2-3	18	TGCGCCAGCAGCCCCCCTAGAGAACTAGCGGGAGCAGGAGATACGCAGTATTTT	CASSPPRELAGAGDTQYF
TRBV19	.	.	TRBJ2-5	13	TGTGCCAGTAGACGGGCTAGCTCAGAGACCCAGTACTTC	CASRRASSETQYF
TRBV10-3	.	.	TRBJ1-2	14	TGTGCCGCTTCCGGGCCAGGGGATCACTATGGCTACACCTTC	CAASGPGDHYGYTF
TRBV9	TRBD2	.	TRBJ2-7	15	TGTGCCAGCAGCGTTAGCGGGAGCTTCTCCTACGAGCAGTACTTC	CASSVSGSFSYEQYF
TRBV2	TRBD2	few	TRBJ2-6	14	TGTGCCAGCATGCGGGGGGGAGGGGCCAACGTCCTGACTTTC	CASMRGGGANVLTF
TRBV29-1	.	.	TRBJ1-1	12	TGCAGCGTTGATAGCCTGAACACTGAAGCTTTCTTT	CSVDSLNTEAFF
TRBV9	TRBD1	.	TRBJ1-4	16	TGTGCCAGCAGCGTACGACAGGGGGTGGCTAATGAAAAACTGTTTTTT	CASSVRQGVANEKLFF
TRBV2	.	.	TRBJ1-5	15	TGTGCCAGCAGTGAGGTCCGGGGTTCTAATCAGCCCCAGCATTTT	CASSEVRGSNQPQHF
TRBV28	TRBD1	.	TRBJ2-3	16	TGTGCCAGCGGGGATTTAGGACAGGGTAGAACAGATACGCAGTATTTT	CASGDLGQGRTDTQYF
TRBV12-5	.	.	TRBJ2-4	17	TGTGCTAGTGGTTTGGTACAAGTCACCCAAGCCAAAAACATTCAGTACTTC	CASGLVQVTQAKNIQYF
TRBV6-1	.	once	TRBJ2-2	14	TGTGCCAGCAGACGAGGGGGGGACACCGGGGAGCTGTTTTTT	CASRRGGDTGELFF
TRBV5-1	TRBD2	once	TRBJ2-1	18	TGCGCCAGCAGCCCCGGGACTAGCGGGAGGGATTTCTACAATGAGCAGTTCTTC	CASSPGTSGRDFYNEQFF
TRBV4-1	.	.	TRBJ2-3	14	TGCGCCAGCTCGGGGGGCGGGAAGGCAGATACGCAGTATTTT	CASSGGGKADTQYF
TRBV14	TRBD2	.	TRBJ2-7	21	TGTGCCAGCAGCCAAGTCCACCGCGACAGGCGATTTGGGACTAGGAAGTACGAGCAGTACTTC	CASSQVHRDRRFGTRKYEQYF
TRBV6-1	TRBD1	.	TRBJ2-5	14	TGTGCCAGCAAAAGGGACAGGGGAAGCGGGACCCAGTACTTC	CASKRDRGSGTQYF
TRBV28	TRBD1	.	TRBJ1-2	13	TGTGCCAGCAGATCAGGGGGGCGATATGGCTACACCTTC	CASRSGGRYGYTF
TRBV13	TRBD1	.	TRBJ2-2	16	TGTGCCAGCAGCACCTGGACAGGGGGCGACACCGGGGAGCTGTTTTTT	CASSTWTGGDTGELFF
TRBV28	.	.	TRBJ1-2	16	TGTGCCAGCAGTTTGTTTGGACAAACACCTAACTATGGCTACACCTTC	CASSLFGQTPNYGYTF
TRBV7-7	.	.	TRBJ2-1	15	TGTGCCAGCAGCCAGGGGTCGAGCTCCTACAATGAGCAGTTCTTC	CASSQGSSSYNEQFF
TRBV5-8	TRBD1	.	TRBJ2-5	14	TGTGCCAGCAGACCCGGGACAGCAAAAGAGACCCAGTACTTC	CASRPGTAKETQYF
TRBV5-6	TRBD1	once	TRBJ1-2	13	TGTGCCAGCAGCTTCGGACAGGGTTATGGCTACACCTTC	CASSFGQGYGYTF
TRBV28	.	.	TRBJ2-2	15	TGTGCCAGCAGTACAGGGCCTGCGAACACCGGGGAGCTGTTTTTT	CASSTGPANTGELFF
TRBV18	.	.	TRBJ2-5	15	TGTGCCAGCTCACTCCCGGGGGTGAGACAAGAGACCCAGTACTTC	CASSLPGVRQETQYF
TRBV5-1	TRBD1	.	TRBJ2-1	13	TGCGCCAGGTCGACAGGGGGCGGCTATGAGCAGTTCTTC	CARSTGGGYEQFF
TRBV10-3	.	.	TRBJ1-2	16	TGTGCCATCAGTGAGATGAAGGGAGGAACGGGCTATGGCTACACCTTC	CAISEMKGGTGYGYTF
TRBV4-1	TRBD2	.	TRBJ2-7	16	TGCGCCAGCAGCCAGGGACTAGCAATAGGATCCTACGAGCAGTACTTC	CASSQGLAIGSYEQYF
TRBV10-1	TRBD1	.	TRBJ2-7	13	TGCGCCAGCAGTTTCGGGACAGGGGCCGAGCAGTACTTC	CASSFGTGAEQYF
TRBV18	.	.	TRBJ2-7	13	TGTGCCAGCTCACCGGACAGCCACTACGAGCAGTACTTC	CASSPDSHYEQYF
TRBV18	TRBD1	.	TRBJ1-1	17	TGTGCCAGCTCACCACTAGGGACAGGAGGGATTAACACTGAAGCTTTCTTT	CASSPLGTGGINTEAFF
TRBV21-1	.	.	TRBJ2-1	17	TGTGCCAGCAGCAAAGGAGGATGGACTAGCGTTTACAATGAGCAGTTCTTC	CASSKGGWTSVYNEQFF
TRBV28	.	.	TRBJ2-1	12	TGTGCCAGCAGTTTCCGGGACTTTGAGCAGTTCTTC	CASSFRDFEQFF
TRBV28	TRBD1	.	TRBJ1-4	14	TGTGCCAGCAGTTTCGAACAGGGGGCGGGAAAACTGTTTTTT	CASSFEQGAGKLFF
TRBV5-1	.	.	TRBJ1-1	15	TGCGCCAGCAGCTTGGAACAGCTATTCAACACTGAAGCTTTCTTT	CASSLEQLFNTEAFF
TRBV7-9	TRBD1	.	TRBJ2-3	15	TGTGCCAGCAGCGATTGGGACAGGGGAACAGATACGCAGTATTTT	CASSDWDRGTDTQYF
TRBV5-1	TRBD1	.	TRBJ2-3	14	TGCGCCAGCAGCCCCGGACAGGGGAGGGATACGCAGTATTTT	CASSPGQGRDTQYF
TRBV6-5	.	.	TRBJ2-7	11	TGTGCCAGCAAACGGTTATACGAGCAGTACTTC	CASKRLYEQYF
TRBV9	.	few	TRBJ1-4	15	TGTGCCAGCAGCGTATTAGGGGAAATTAATGAAAAACTGTTTTTT	CASSVLGEINEKLFF
TRBV6-6	.	once	TRBJ1-3	14	TGTGCCAGCAGCACCCCGGGCCTCTCGGGGACCATATATTTT	CASSTPGLSGTIYF
TRBV5-1	.	.	TRBJ2-2	16	TGCGCCAGCAGCTTAACCGGGACATCGAACACCGGGGAGCTGTTTTTT	CASSLTGTSNTGELFF
TRBV7-9	.	.	TRBJ1-2	12	TGTGCCAGCAGCCCAGCGTTGCTTGGCTACACCTTC	CASSPALLGYTF
TRBV7-8	.	once	TRBJ2-1	14	TGTGCCAGCAGCTCCCTGACTGGAAAGAATGAGCAGTTCTTC	CASSSLTGKNEQFF
TRBV4-2	TRBD1	few	TRBJ1-2	14	TGTGCCAGCAGCCAAACCCGGGACAGGGACGGCTACACCTTC	CASSQTRDRDGYTF
TRBV5-6	.	.	TRBJ2-2	13	TGTGCCAGCAGCCTTACGAGCACCGGGGAGCTGTTTTTT	CASSLTSTGELFF
TRBV28	.	.	TRBJ1-2	12	TGTGCCACCGAAACTCTCAGCGGGGGCTACACCTTC	CATETLSGGYTF
TRBV11-1	.	.	TRBJ2-6	15	TGTGCCAGCAGCTTTCGGTCCTCTGGGGCCAACGTCCTGACTTTC	CASSFRSSGANVLTF
TRBV2	TRBD1	.	TRBJ1-2	15	TGTGCCAGCAGTTCCCAGACGACAGGGGTCCAGGGCTACACCTTC	CASSSQTTGVQGYTF
TRBV28	.	.	TRBJ2-5	13	TGTGCCAGCAGTTTAATTCAGGCGGAGACCCAGTACTTC	CASSLIQAETQYF
TRBV7-2	.	few	TRBJ1-5	13	TGTGCCAGCAGCTTAGGACTTAATCAGCCCCAGCATTTT	CASSLGLNQPQHF
TRBV7-2	.	.	TRBJ2-2	11	TGTGCCAGCAGCACCGGGGGGGAGCTGTTTTTT	CASSTGGELFF
TRBV7-9	TRBD2	once	TRBJ2-3	16	TGTGCCAGCAGTTCCGTAGCGGGAAGAGCAACAGATACGCAGTATTTT	CASSSVAGRATDTQYF
TRBV28	.	.	TRBJ1-5	15	TGTGCCAGCAGTGGGTTTTTCGGGAACAATCAGCCCCAGCATTTT	CASSGFFGNNQPQHF
TRBV7-7	.	once	TRBJ2-1	15	TGTGCCAGCAGCCCCCGGGCGGGCTCCTACAATGAGCAGTTCTTC	CASSPRAGSYNEQFF
TRBV7-9	TRBD2	.	TRBJ2-3	17	TGTGCCAGCAGCTTGTCGCCCGGGAGCGGGAACACAGATACGCAGTATTTT	CASSLSPGSGNTDTQYF
TRBV7-9	.	.	TRBJ2-5	13	TGTGCCAGCAGCCCGACTAGAAGAGAGACCCAGTACTTC	CASSPTRRETQYF